This TCR beta chain is from a study of blood T cell repertoires in COVID-19. In the original processing: Cell counts per sample came from amplifying reference gene primers. The assay was immunoSEQ multiplex PCR, and TCRdb's table has in-frame clones only and misses some. V, J and clone size are those of that table, while D and trimming were read from the DNA. The sample holds approximately 250,000 clones, 75% to 90% seen once. Between the trimmed V and J ends, which lost 5 bases and 4 bases, there was a span of 14 bases. Germline values: CDR1 MDHEN, CDR2 SYDVKM. CDR3 length equals 15 residues. Those enrolled, adults aged roughly 18 to 90 years, came from fewer than 25 US areas.

The chain couples TRBV28 to TRBJ2-2, with a weak D call TRBD1 (5 bases). This clonotype originated in a woman in her 30s with acute COVID-19. Specimen: PBMCs or T cells enriched from blood (not recorded which). The CDR3 reads CASSMGQRVTGELFF. CDR3 nucleotides: TGTGCCAGCAGTATGGGGCAGAGAGTCACCGGGGAGCTGTTTTTT.